This T cell receptor (beta chain) was captured in a study of T cells after yellow fever vaccination. Study-wide context: Some fractions had low cell numbers, and these were prepared with SMART-Seq v4 Ultra Low Input.

For TCR, cDNA came from 5'RACE template switching, which added a universal primer site and UMIs. Using its own MiXCR run on the 5' RACE reads, TCRdb lists one record per CDR3 protein. The data contain 400,000 to 650,000 distinct CDR3 sequences, around a fifth of them seen just once; the ten biggest clones take up roughly a sixth. As regards this clonotype: Its specificity is unknown.

The CDR3 consists of 17 residues. Trimming took 6 bases from V and 0 from J, leaving 20 bases between them. Findings and limits, study-wide: Clonotypes shared by both compartments, CD4 and CD8, made up a small share. Most clones from primary vaccination were detected again post-booster (just under 97% CD4, roughly 85% CD8).

This chain uses TRBV12-3 or TRBV12-4 with TRBJ2-5; D perhaps matches TRBD2 (5 bases). This receptor was identified in a man aged 18 to 30 who received the YFV17D yellow fever vaccine. The specimen comprised PBMCs, sampled less than 25 days after the first yellow fever vaccination. CDR3 coding DNA: TGTGCCAGCAGCCCCCTCACTCCCACGGGGTACCAAGAGACCCAGTACTTC. Translated, it gives CASSPLTPTGYQETQYF.